This T cell receptor beta chain was found in a study of shared clonotypes between healthy human individuals. The data were produced by immunoSEQ multiplex PCR, yet TCRdb's version contains in-frame clones alone and is incomplete. The profile shows roughly 1,500,000 clones, 95% to 99% of them singletons. Germline V gives CDR1 MRHNA, CDR2 SNTAGT. The V end was cut by 2 bases, the J end by 4 bases, with 9 bases between. The CDR3 loop spans 14 amino acids. V usage is TRBV6-4 and J usage is TRBJ1-3, with D unresolved. The sequenced material came from naive CD4+ T cells sorted from blood. The sample's subset: CD45RA+ positively selected. The clonotype was recovered from a man aged 25-45 years in good health. The CDR3 nucleotides are TGTGCCAGCAGTGACGAGGGATCCGGAAACACCATATATTTT. Translation: CASSDEGSGNTIYF.